The present T cell receptor beta chain was sequenced within a study of T-cell reconstitution after alpha-beta-depleted transplantation in children. There are many counts of this clonotype. Its antigen is not identified. During its preparation, the TCRbeta library received unique molecular identifiers. TCRdb re-derived calls from the PCR reads in MiXCR, one entry per CDR3 protein. The data hold some 200,000 distinct CDR3 sequences, with approximately 8% observed a single time. General observations from the study: Several patients had high TCRbeta diversity at day 60; it came from surviving recipient T cells and thymic progenitors. Reports say that about two months after transplant, the alpha-beta T cells came out of several hundred graft clones that had expanded. The main origin of T-cell counts and diversity one year after transplant was newly produced T cells.

V gave up 5 bases and J gave up 9 bases; unmatched junction bases: 9. The CDR3 is made up of 14 amino acids. The receptor was derived from a male patient aged 2-15 years who had a stem cell transplant for acute myeloid leukemia, so the T cells may come from the graft donor. The sequencing here drew on PBMCs, mostly from graft donor cells, taken 360 days after TCRalphabeta/CD19-depleted stem cell transplant. The chain has TRBV12-3 or TRBV12-4 and TRBJ2-1; TRBD2 aligns across 8 bases. The CDR3: CASSTLAGGGEQFF. The CDR3, as DNA: TGTGCCAGCAGTACCCTGGCGGGAGGAGGTGAGCAGTTCTTC.